This passage covers 28 T cell receptor beta chains from one sample sequenced in a study of blood T cell repertoires in COVID-19. The assay was immunoSEQ multiplex PCR, and TCRdb's table has in-frame clones only and misses some. The sample holds 53,000 or so clones, about 80% seen once. Sequencing was performed on peripheral blood. The receptors originated from a man in his fifties or sixties with active or convalescent COVID-19.

The CDR3 region has the DNA TGCGCCAGCAGCTTGGGACAGGTCTCTGGAAACACCATATATTTT. Its translation: CASSLGQVSGNTIYF. The chain is built from TRBV5-1 and TRBJ1-3; D possibly corresponds to TRBD1 (6 bases). In germline, CDR1 is SGHRS, CDR2 YFSETQ. The germline V and J ends were trimmed by 0 bases and 0 bases, with 7 bases remaining between them. The CDR3 sequence is 15 residues long.

V and J are TRBV6-5 and TRBJ1-1, with 10 bases fitting TRBD1. Germline CDR1 reads MNHEY; CDR2 reads SVGAGI. V lost 6 bases to trimming and J lost 2 bases; unmatched junction nucleotides: 6. The CDR3 sequence is 15 residues long. CDR3 residues: CASRRTGGVNTEAFF. In DNA form, the CDR3 reads TGTGCCAGCAGGCGGACAGGGGGGGTCAACACTGAAGCTTTCTTT.

V usage is TRBV27 and J usage is TRBJ2-7, with D possibly matching TRBD1 (6 bases). This CDR3 has 16 amino acids. Looked up from germline, CDR1 is MNHEY and CDR2 is SMNVEV (reference sequence). The V gene lost 5 bases and the J gene lost 6 bases, with 23 bases spanning the gap. The CDR3 region has the DNA TGTGCCAGCAGTCCAGTCGGCGCCCGGACAGTGGGCGAGCAGTACTTC. Its protein product is CASSPVGARTVGEQYF.

The gene calls are TRBV3-1 (or the pseudogene TRBV3-2) and TRBJ1-5; 9 bases align to TRBD1. The CDR3 is made up of 14 amino acids. The V gene end was trimmed by 3 bases and the J gene end by 4 bases; junction bases not matched to a gene: 1. Germline values: CDR1 LGHDT, CDR2 YNNKEL (reference sequence). The CDR3 reads CASSQGQGNQPQHF. The CDR3 nucleotides are TGTGCCAGCAGCCAGGGACAGGGAAATCAGCCCCAGCATTTT.

The chain couples TRBV5-5 to TRBJ2-7; TRBD2 is a possible D gene (6 bases). CDR1 and CDR2 (germline): SGHKS, YYEKEE (reference sequence). V was cut by 4 bases and J by 0 bases, with 17 bases left in between. This CDR3 region has 16 residues. CDR3 sequence reads: CASSLRLVPSSYEQYF. CDR3 bases: TGTGCCAGCAGCCTCCGACTAGTTCCAAGCTCCTACGAGCAGTACTTC.

This rearrangement joins TRBV21-1 to TRBJ2-7; the D call TRBD1 from the table was never checked on the DNA. TRBV21-1 is marked as a pseudogene. The CDR3 length is 11 residues. CDR3 in DNA: TGTGCCAGCAGCAGGCCCTACGAGCAGTACTTC. It yields the protein CASSRPYEQYF.

The table lists this clone with a few counts. The chain combines TRBV7-9 with TRBJ2-7, with D possibly TRBD1 on 5 matching bases. Germline V gene data show CDR1 as SEHNR and CDR2 as FQNEAQ (reference sequence). The CDR3 length is 14 residues. The V end was cut by 1 base, the J end by 2 bases, with 9 bases between. The CDR3 coding sequence is TGTGCCAGCAGCTTAGAACAGGTCCCCTACGAGCAGTACTTC. Encoded protein: CASSLEQVPYEQYF.

This clone showed up just a few times. The J gene is TRBJ1-1, the V gene TRBV10-1; the D gene is possibly TRBD1 (6 bases). Germline assignment: CDR1 WNHNN and CDR2 SYGVQD (reference sequence). This CDR3 is built from 14 residues. V lost 4 bases, J lost 6 bases, and 15 bases lay in between. This CDR3 reads CASSGLDSQAEAFF. CDR3 nucleotides: TGCGCCAGCAGTGGACTGGACAGCCAGGCTGAAGCTTTCTTT.

This clone was detected once. The chain joins TRBV29-1 to TRBJ1-1, with unresolved D. V shed 6 bases and J shed 1 base, with 9 bases lying between them. The CDR3 has 12 residues. In germline, CDR1 is SQVTM, CDR2 ANQGSEA. CDR3 coding DNA: TGCAGCGTCATGACACCGAACACTGAAGCTTTCTTT. Protein: CSVMTPNTEAFF. The full variable domain, in which reference TRBV29-1 and TRBJ1-1 provide the parts outside the CDR3, is SAVISQKPSRDICQRGTSLTIQCQVDSQVTMMFWYRQQPGQSLTLIATANQGSEATYESGFVIDKFPISRPNLTFSTLTVSNMSPEDSSIYLCSVMTPNTEAFFGQGTRLTVV.

The V gene is TRBV20-1, the J gene TRBJ1-1; D unresolved. The CDR3 has 10 amino acids. V gave up 5 bases and J gave up 7 bases, with 8 bases separating them. From germline, CDR1 is DFQATT and CDR2 SNEGSKA (reference sequence). This CDR3 is CSAFGIEAFF. The CDR3 DNA sequence: TGCAGTGCTTTCGGGATTGAAGCTTTCTTT.

In this sample, this clone turned up a few times. The chain couples TRBV12-5 to TRBJ2-7; tentative D call: TRBD1 (6 bases). Trimming took off 5 bases at V and 2 bases at J, with 19 bases between the two ends. CDR3 size: 16 residues. Germline CDR1 LGHNT, CDR2 FRNRAP. In nucleotides, the CDR3 is TGTGCTAGTGGTCCAGTTCGAACAGGGTTCCCCTACGAGCAGTACTTC. This sequence encodes CASGPVRTGFPYEQYF.

This clone was found once. J is TRBJ2-7 and V is TRBV5-1, with D perhaps TRBD1 (5 bases). The germline gives CDR1 SGHRS, CDR2 YFSETQ. Trimming removed 4 bases at V and 0 bases at J, with 8 bases between. This CDR3 has 13 amino acids. Here the CDR3 DNA reads TGCGCCAGCAGCGGACAAGACTCCTACGAGCAGTACTTC. As protein: CASSGQDSYEQYF.

On this clone itself: Within the sample, other DNA sequences also encode this same CDR3. V gene TRBV3-1 (or the pseudogene TRBV3-2) combines with J gene TRBJ2-1, with 8 bases that match TRBD2. The J segment lost 1 base and the V segment lost 5 bases, leaving 7 bases of the junction unmatched. Germline CDR1 and CDR2: LGHDT and YNNKEL (reference sequence). This CDR3 comprises 16 residues. This CDR3 reads CASSARGGRSYNEQFF. The DNA for the CDR3 is TGTGCCAGCAGCGCCCGGGGCGGGAGGTCCTACAATGAGCAGTTCTTC.

This clone has just a few counts. The chain employs TRBV19 and TRBJ1-1, with TRBD1 matching 7 bases. The CDR3 runs to 14 residues. Germline values: CDR1 LNHDA, CDR2 SQIVND (reference sequence). V was clipped by 6 bases and J by 5 bases; unmatched bases: 9. The CDR3 spells CASSPDRVGTEAFF. The CDR3, as DNA: TGTGCCAGTAGCCCAGACAGGGTGGGGACTGAAGCTTTCTTT.

This clone has more than one count but fewer than ten. J is TRBJ2-5 and V is TRBV10-3; possibly TRBD2 for D (5 bases). Deletions cut 3 bases from V and 1 base from J, with 12 bases between. The germline gives CDR1 ENHRY, CDR2 SYGVKD. The CDR3 runs to 15 residues. The CDR3 sequence is CAISERADSQETQYF. CDR3 nucleotides: TGTGCCATCAGTGAACGAGCGGACTCCCAAGAGACCCAGTACTTC.

The chain's CDR3 is CASSSGGVQETQYF. CDR3 DNA: TGCGCCAGCTCCTCTGGGGGGGTACAAGAGACCCAGTACTTC. The chain has TRBV4-1 and TRBJ2-5; 7 positions agree with TRBD2. V was clipped by 8 bases and J by 2 bases; unmatched bases: 8. The length of the CDR3 is 14 residues. Germline-derived CDR1 and CDR2 are MGHRA and YSYEKL.

The chain links TRBV19 to TRBJ2-2, with 8 bases lining up with TRBD1. This CDR3 has 16 amino acids. From germline, CDR1 is LNHDA and CDR2 SQIVND (reference sequence). The trim removed 5 bases at V and 1 base at J, leaving 6 bases unmatched. DNA for the CDR3: TGTGCCAGTAGTTCGCCCGGGACAGGGAACACCGGGGAGCTGTTTTTT. Protein sequence: CASSSPGTGNTGELFF. The full variable domain, completed using reference TRBV19 and TRBJ2-2, is DGGITQSPKYLFRKEGQNVTLSCEQNLNHDAMYWYRQDPGQGLRLIYYSQIVNDFQKGDIAEGYSVSREKKESFPLTVTSAQKNPTAFYLCASSSPGTGNTGELFFGEGSRLTVL.

The chain has TRBV7-2 and TRBJ1-2; no reliable D call. The V and J ends lost 0 bases and 2 bases respectively, with 7 bases between them. The CDR3 covers 14 residues. CDR1 and CDR2 from the germline V gene are SGHTA and FQGNSA. CDR3 in DNA: TGTGCCAGCAGCTTAGCGGGCAGAAACTATGGCTACACCTTC. Translated: CASSLAGRNYGYTF.

The rearrangement joins TRBV7-8 to TRBJ2-3; 7 bases fit TRBD1. Germline CDR1 SGHVS, CDR2 FQNEAQ. This CDR3 is 13 amino acids long. The V gene end was trimmed by 7 bases and the J gene end by 4 bases; junction bases not matched to a gene: 5. The CDR3 here is CASTYRGADTQYF. The DNA of the CDR3 is TGTGCCAGCACATACAGGGGCGCAGATACGCAGTATTTT.

This clone was counted a few times. The rearrangement joins TRBV6-6 to TRBJ2-2, with 8 nucleotides matching TRBD1. The CDR3 runs to 14 residues. Trimming took 8 bases from V and 3 from J; bases not matched to a gene: 5. Germline V gives CDR1 MNHNY, CDR2 SVGAGI (reference sequence). The CDR3, as DNA: TGTGCCAGCGCGGGACAGGATTACACCGGGGAGCTGTTTTTT. Amino acids: CASAGQDYTGELFF.

This clone was recorded a few times. The rearrangement uses TRBV5-1 and TRBJ2-1; 12 nucleotides agree with TRBD2. With 5 bases clipped from V and 8 bases from J, the junction kept 11 bases outside the gene matches. Germline V gene data show CDR1 as SGHRS and CDR2 as YFSETQ. This CDR3 has 16 residues. The CDR3 reads CASRTSGGYSVDEQFF. The DNA of the CDR3 is TGCGCCAGCAGAACTAGCGGGGGGTACAGCGTCGATGAGCAGTTCTTC.

The rearrangement uses TRBV9 and TRBJ1-1; D is ambiguous. The CDR3 contains 14 residues. Germline CDR1 is SGDLS and CDR2 is YYNGEE. Between the trimmed V and J ends, which lost 6 bases and 1 base, there was a span of 13 bases. CDR3 residues: CASTWVESNTEAFF. CDR3 in DNA: TGTGCCAGCACCTGGGTGGAGTCGAACACTGAAGCTTTCTTT. The variable domain in full, completed from reference TRBV9 and TRBJ1-1, reads DSGVTQTPKHLITATGQRVTLRCSPRSGDLSVYWYQQSLDQGLQFLIQYYNGEERAKGNILERFSAQQFPDLHSELNLSSLELGDSALYFCASTWVESNTEAFFGQGTRLTVV.

Only one count was recorded for this clone. The J gene is TRBJ2-7, the V gene TRBV2; 9 bases fit TRBD2. CDR3 size: 14 residues. Germline V gene data show CDR1 as SNHLY and CDR2 as FYNNEI. Trimming at V came to 5 bases and at J to 0 bases, leaving 2 bases not matched to a gene. CDR3 nucleotides: TGTGCCAGCAGTATTAGCGGGAGCTCCTACGAGCAGTACTTC. Translating gives CASSISGSSYEQYF.

The V and J genes are TRBV3-1 (or the pseudogene TRBV3-2) and TRBJ2-2, with 7 bases aligning to TRBD2. The CDR3 has 16 residues. Looked up from germline, CDR1 is LGHDT and CDR2 is YNNKEL (reference sequence). V shed 1 base, J shed 4 bases, and the junction held 6 bases outside the gene matches. CDR3 region: CASSQGGGRGTGELFF. Here the CDR3 DNA reads TGTGCCAGCAGCCAAGGCGGGGGAAGAGGCACCGGGGAGCTGTTTTTT.

The rearrangement links TRBV11-1 to TRBJ2-1, with 10 bases lining up with TRBD1. V lost 1 base to trimming and J lost 13 bases; unmatched junction nucleotides: 4. The CDR3 is made up of 13 amino acids. Germline-derived CDR1 and CDR2 are SGHAT and FQDESV (reference sequence). The CDR3: CASSLGQGASQFF. The CDR3 DNA reads TGTGCCAGCAGCTTAGGACAGGGGGCTTCTCAGTTCTTC.

This chain links TRBV19 with TRBJ2-2, with no clear D. The germline gives CDR1 LNHDA, CDR2 SQIVND (reference sequence). Trimming pared 7 bases from V and 7 bases from J, leaving 4 bases between. This CDR3 has 10 residues. The CDR3 DNA reads TGTGCCAGTAAGCTCGGGGAGCTGTTTTTT. Its protein product is CASKLGELFF. Drawing the rest from reference TRBV19 and TRBJ2-2, the complete variable domain is DGGITQSPKYLFRKEGQNVTLSCEQNLNHDAMYWYRQDPGQGLRLIYYSQIVNDFQKGDIAEGYSVSREKKESFPLTVTSAQKNPTAFYLCASKLGELFFGEGSRLTVL.

V and J are TRBV11-2 and TRBJ1-1, with D unclear. Germline CDR1 is SGHAT and CDR2 is FQNNGV. The CDR3 contains 13 residues. The V and J ends lost 5 bases and 5 bases respectively, with 12 bases between them. CDR3 DNA: TGTGCCAGCAGCCCAGTAGGAGGTACTGAAGCTTTCTTT. This gives the protein CASSPVGGTEAFF.

The V gene is TRBV7-9, the J gene TRBJ1-4, with D possibly matching TRBD1 (6 bases). Germline loops: CDR1 SEHNR, CDR2 FQNEAQ (reference sequence). This CDR3 is built from 16 residues. V shed 5 bases and J shed 8 bases, with 21 bases lying between them. Written as DNA, the CDR3 is TGTGCCAGCAGCCACAAAGGGTCAGGAAGGGGGGAAAAACTGTTTTTT. Protein sequence: CASSHKGSGRGEKLFF.